This entry concerns a single T cell receptor beta chain. Its matching antigen is unknown. Treg sorting used a CD4+CD25+CD127-/low gate. Semi-nested PCR with Nested Universal Primer A followed constant-region reverse priming of full-length variable regions. TCRdb fed the 5' RACE reads into MiXCR, producing one record per CDR3 protein. The repertoire includes about 57,000 distinct CDR3 sequences, around 24% of them detected once, and roughly 2.2% sits in the top ten. General observations from the study: Greatest tumor Treg TCR overlap was with tumor naive CD4+ cells. The larger-cohort validation was restricted to a single TCR beta V-J rearrangement rather than whole repertoires. Tumor memory CD4+ T cell TCR gene usage was found to cluster with blood and lymph node memory CD4+ cells and with lymph node naive CD4+ cells.

The TCR comes from a female donor with breast cancer. Material: tumor-infiltrating Tregs sorted from the breast tumor.

CDR3 region: CSAAGLGIEAFF. The CDR3 DNA reads TGCAGTGCGGCGGGGCTTGGCATTGAAGCTTTCTTT. J is TRBJ1-1 and V is TRBV20-1; D is possibly TRBD1 (5 bases). The germline V and J ends were trimmed by 6 bases and 7 bases, with 15 bases remaining between them. Germline values: CDR1 DFQATT, CDR2 SNEGSKA (reference sequence). There are 12 residues in the CDR3.